Sequencing of this TCR beta chain was carried out in a study of CD8 T cell repertoires and HIV-1 epitope variants. Study in general: T cells were stimulated with Twenty-five Gag and Nef peptides separately.

A word on this clone: Its specificity is not known.

The CDR3 runs to 14 residues. Germline values: CDR1 MNHNY, CDR2 SVGAGI (reference sequence). Trimming removed 2 bases at V and 8 bases at J, with 15 bases between. Using immunoSEQ multiplex PCR, the repertoire was profiled, and TCRdb retains in-frame clones only, with some absent. The data hold under 6,500 clones, with more than 60% observed a single time. This receptor was obtained from a male donor with HIV. The V call is TRBV6-6, the J call TRBJ1-1, with D unresolved. Sequencing was done on a sample of cultured CD8+ T cells derived from PBMCs. The CDR3 DNA is TGTGCCAGCAGTTACGGGCTAGGCGGGGTCGAAGCTTTCTTT. Its protein product is CASSYGLGGVEAFF.